These 21 T cell receptor beta chains share one sample of origin, sequenced in a study of CD4+ T cells in melanoma (dated by TCRdb to between 2021 and 2024). Receptor libraries were prepared by the immunoSEQ multiplex PCR assay. This immuneACCESS table, as held by TCRdb, lists in-frame sequences with V and J called but not all clones. Of the missing ones, under half trace to an unresolved V gene in checked studies; the others have no known cause. This sample comprises 12,000 to 15,000 clones, 60% to 70% of them detected only once. Of the sample, roughly a sixth falls within the top ten clones. The sequencing input was cells from a culture (not recorded whether cultured in vitro). The source of these receptors is a human donor with melanoma.

The J gene is TRBJ2-1, the V gene TRBV5-1, with 11 bases that match TRBD2. V was clipped by 5 bases and J by 2 bases; unmatched bases: 3. The V gene's germline CDR1 is SGHRS and CDR2 YFSETQ. This CDR3 has 15 residues. CDR3 region: CASRVTSGTYNEQFF. Written as DNA, the CDR3 is TGCGCCAGCAGGGTGACTAGCGGGACCTACAATGAGCAGTTCTTC.

The genes are TRBV6-1 and TRBJ2-1; 7 positions agree with TRBD2. The CDR3 is made up of 17 amino acids. Germline-derived CDR1 and CDR2 are MNHNS and SASEGT. V lost 0 bases to trimming and J lost 3 bases; unmatched junction nucleotides: 8. The CDR3: CASSEAGASGYYNEQFF. The CDR3 coding sequence is TGTGCCAGCAGTGAAGCAGGAGCTAGCGGCTACTACAATGAGCAGTTCTTC.

This clone was picked up a small number of times. The CDR3 DNA sequence: TGTGCCAGCAGCTACAGACGGAACTCCTACGAGCAGTACTTC. Residues: CASSYRRNSYEQYF. The chain links TRBV7-8 to TRBJ2-7; D unresolved. The V end lost 4 bases, the J end lost 0 bases, and 10 bases lay between the germline ends. Per germline, CDR1 SGHVS and CDR2 FQNEAQ. This CDR3 contains 14 residues.

This clone was counted between two and nine times. The J gene is TRBJ1-6, the V gene TRBV9, with 9 bases aligning to TRBD1. CDR3 length: 15 residues. CDR1 and CDR2 from the germline V gene are SGDLS and YYNGEE. The V and J ends lost 4 bases and 10 bases, in that order; junction bases with no gene match: 9. CDR3 nucleotides: TGTGCCAGCAGCCCCCGGACAGGGGATCCCTCACCCCTCCACTTT. Its protein is CASSPRTGDPSPLHF.

This chain connects TRBV2 to TRBJ1-2; no clear D. V lost 2 bases and J lost 7, with 11 bases in between. Germline V gene sequence: CDR1 SNHLY, CDR2 FYNNEI. The CDR3 is made up of 13 amino acids. CDR3 sequence: CASSEQQYLGYTF. The CDR3 nucleotides read TGTGCCAGCAGTGAACAACAGTACCTTGGCTACACCTTC.

This clone is judged medium-sized (0.01 to 0.1%). V gene TRBV19 combines with J gene TRBJ1-5; 9 bases agree with TRBD1. V was pared by 3 bases and J by 7 bases, with 10 bases of the junction left unmatched. This CDR3 comprises 16 residues. CDR1 is LNHDA and CDR2 is SQIVND in the germline V gene (reference sequence). The CDR3 here is CASSIYGTGRLQPQHF. The CDR3 DNA is TGTGCCAGTAGTATCTACGGGACAGGGCGACTCCAGCCCCAGCATTTT.

This chain connects TRBV30 to TRBJ1-5, with D possibly matching TRBD1 (6 bases). CDR3 length: 12 residues. V lost 5 bases and J lost 4, with 9 bases in between. Germline V CDR1 and CDR2: GTSNPN, SVGIG (reference sequence). This CDR3 is CAWGGQNQPQHF. In nucleotides, the CDR3 is TGTGCCTGGGGAGGACAGAATCAGCCCCAGCATTTT.

Only a few counts were recorded for this clone. Other nucleotide sequences in the sample specify the same CDR3. This chain connects TRBV6-4 to TRBJ1-1; unclear D gene. The CDR3 is made up of 13 amino acids. The V end was cut by 6 bases, the J end by 1 base, with 9 bases between. The V gene's germline CDR1 is MRHNA and CDR2 SNTAGT. The CDR3 nucleotides read TGTGCCAGCAGCAGCAATTGGAACACTGAAGCTTTCTTT. It specifies CASSSNWNTEAFF.

The rearrangement links TRBV7-3 to TRBJ2-3; no firm D call. The CDR3 extends over 13 amino acids. CDR1 and CDR2 from the germline V gene are SGHTA and FQGTGA. The germline V and J ends were trimmed by 1 base and 9 bases, with 11 bases remaining between them. The CDR3 DNA reads TGTGCCAGCAGCTTAAATGAGGAACAGACGCAGTATTTT. Translation: CASSLNEEQTQYF. The variable domain in full, with the rest retrieved from reference TRBV7-3 and TRBJ2-3, is GAGVSQTPSNKVTEKGKYVELRCDPISGHTALYWYRQSLGQGPEFLIYFQGTGAADDSGLPNDRFFAVRPEGSVSTLKIQRTERGDSAVYLCASSLNEEQTQYFGPGTRLTVL.

The chain is built from TRBV4-1 and TRBJ1-5; TRBD1 might be the D (5 bases). Trimming removed 5 bases at V and 2 bases at J, with 19 bases between. The CDR3 sequence is 17 residues long. The germline CDR1 and CDR2 sequences are MGHRA and YSYEKL. The CDR3 DNA reads as TGCGCCAGCAGCTCCCGGGGGGGGAACGGTGGCAATCAGCCCCAGCATTTT. Translating gives CASSSRGGNGGNQPQHF.

V usage is TRBV5-1 and J usage is TRBJ2-4; TRBD1 aligns across 9 bases. This CDR3 comprises 16 residues. Trimming cost V 0 bases and J 5 bases; bases outside gene matches: 6. Germline CDR1 and CDR2: SGHRS and YFSETQ. The CDR3 loop reads CASSLAPGQGQNIQYF. Here the CDR3 DNA reads TGCGCCAGCAGCTTGGCTCCGGGACAGGGCCAAAACATTCAGTACTTC. Full variable domain (missing parts from reference TRBV5-1 and TRBJ2-4): KAGVTQTPRYLIKTRGQQVTLSCSPISGHRSVSWYQQTPGQGLQFLFEYFSETQRNKGNFPGRFSGRQFSNSRSEMNVSTLELGDSALYLCASSLAPGQGQNIQYFGAGTRLSVL.

The V call is TRBV5-4, the J call TRBJ2-1; D unresolved. CDR1 is SGHNT and CDR2 is YYREEE in the germline V gene (reference sequence). Between the trimmed V and J ends, which lost 0 bases and 6 bases, there was a span of 7 bases. This CDR3 has 13 amino acids. CDR3 loop: CASSLGEINEQFF. CDR3 coding DNA: TGTGCCAGCAGCTTGGGGGAAATCAATGAGCAGTTCTTC.

The chain has TRBV11-2 and TRBJ1-2; no clear D. In germline, CDR1 is SGHAT, CDR2 FQNNGV. This CDR3 contains 17 residues. Trimming took off 2 bases at V and 1 base at J, with 17 bases between the two ends. In DNA form, the CDR3 reads TGTGCCAGCAGCTTATTTTCCTTAAGGGATGTTAACTATGGCTACACCTTC. It translates to CASSLFSLRDVNYGYTF.

The rearrangement links TRBV29-1 to TRBJ1-1; D is possibly TRBD1 (5 bases). CDR3 size: 13 residues. CDR1 SQVTM and CDR2 ANQGSEA come from the germline V gene. V gave up 5 bases and J gave up 3 bases, with 13 bases separating them. For the CDR3, the DNA is TGCAGCGTTACCCGGGACCAACACACTGAAGCTTTCTTT. Translating it yields CSVTRDQHTEAFF.

The chain links TRBV10-2 to TRBJ2-2; possibly TRBD2 for D (5 bases). Germline V gene data show CDR1 as WSHSY and CDR2 as SAAADI. The V end was cut by 11 bases, the J end by 1 base, with 32 bases between. The CDR3 length is 20 residues. The CDR3 sequence is CAASPTPGGRSPRNTGELFF. CDR3 DNA sequence: TGCGCCGCTAGCCCCACCCCGGGCGGGCGAAGCCCACGGAACACCGGGGAGCTGTTTTTT.

This clone was seen only a few times. The chain employs TRBV6-1 and TRBJ1-2, with a possible D match to TRBD1 (5 bases). Germline-derived CDR1 and CDR2 are MNHNS and SASEGT. This CDR3 has 15 residues. V was clipped by 8 bases and J by 4 bases, with 20 bases between them. CDR3 residues: CASRGIDSGVYGYTF. CDR3 nucleotides: TGTGCCAGCCGAGGGATAGACAGTGGAGTCTATGGCTACACCTTC.

The genes are TRBV5-4 and TRBJ1-2; 8 bases map to TRBD1. CDR3 length: 15 residues. V shed 3 bases and J 4 bases; nucleotides not matched to a gene: 8. Per the germline V gene, CDR1 is SGHNT and CDR2 is YYREEE (reference sequence). CDR3 amino acids: CASSSPGTGSYGYTF. As DNA, the CDR3 is TGTGCCAGCAGCTCCCCCGGGACAGGTTCCTATGGCTACACCTTC.

With respect to this clone: Mismatch with germline at one junction end may stem from a read error. This sequence joins TRBV5-1 and TRBJ2-4, with D maybe TRBD1 (6 bases). Germline V CDR1 and CDR2: SGHRS, YFSETQ. There are 14 residues in the CDR3. Here the CDR3 reads CANSLGTKSGIQYF. For the CDR3, the DNA is TGCGCCAACAGCTTGGGGACAAAATCCGGGATTCAGTACTTC.

This clone was recorded only once. The CDR3 coding sequence is TGTGCCAGCTCACCCGGTTCCGGGTCCTACCTATTAAACACCGGGGAGCTGTTTTTT. Translated, it gives CASSPGSGSYLLNTGELFF. The chain carries TRBV18 and TRBJ2-2, with D unclear. CDR3 size: 19 residues. V gave up 3 bases and J gave up 2 bases, with 22 bases separating them. CDR1 KGHSH and CDR2 LQKENI come from the germline V gene.

This clone was counted a few times. The chain has TRBV29-1 and TRBJ1-1; D ambiguous. CDR1 is SQVTM and CDR2 is ANQGSEA in the germline V gene. CDR3 length: 13 amino acids. V lost 7 bases and J lost 1, with 13 bases in between. The CDR3 reads CSASVVANTEAFF. CDR3 DNA sequence: TGCAGCGCTAGCGTTGTTGCGAACACTGAAGCTTTCTTT.

This chain uses TRBV10-3 with TRBJ2-7; D may be TRBD2 (6 bases). V shed 4 bases and J shed 2 bases, with 12 bases lying between them. Germline V gene data show CDR1 as ENHRY and CDR2 as SYGVKD. The CDR3 is 14 amino acids. For the CDR3, the DNA is TGTGCCATCAGTGGCCGGGACTTAACCTACGAGCAGTACTTC. The encoded protein is CAISGRDLTYEQYF.